This record concerns one T cell receptor beta chain sequence. This clone was recorded a few times. There is no known antigen for this receptor. It has no much larger one-base neighbor in the sample; base qualities were not kept. Other nucleotide sequences in the sample specify the same CDR3. The cohort consisted of 670 or so healthy bone marrow donors. At the time of sampling, every cohort member was nominally healthy, though immune exposures that went unrecorded were likely present. The donor tested CMV seronegative and was one of the 352 seronegative cohort members. Every donor gave a peripheral blood sample, and the peripheral blood mononuclear cells from that sample were used for TCR beta sequencing. The Qiagen DNeasy Blood Extraction Kit was used to extract genomic DNA from the blood cell samples. This sample was taken from a study of cytomegalovirus exposure and HLA in healthy donors (dated by TCRdb to about 2017). Turning to the overall study: An earlier analysis of approximately 640 of the donors reported approximately 270 Gb of sequence data and some 100 million unique TCR beta sequences from 150 million to 200 million T cells. The later analysis used no new phenotypic data to find candidate immune exposures, relying instead on TCR beta sequences and their occurrence across donors. On average, roughly 250,000 unique TCR beta nucleotide sequences were sequenced per donor among more than 350 genotyped donors of the cohort, with about 19% of those sequences being non-productive. All discovery cohort repertoires had been generated using a single sequencing platform. In an earlier analysis of 587 of the donors, high-throughput TCR beta sequencing was used to judge whether each TCR beta V gene segment behaved as functional or pseudogenic. Besides the first cohort of 550 to 750 subjects, a separate validation cohort made up of roughly 120 different subjects was used. Using immunosequencing, the study profiled T cell repertoires from 666 subjects and related those repertoires to cytomegalovirus serostatus. A later analysis re-analyzed previously published TCR beta repertoires from about 730 donors and added high-resolution HLA genotyping to study TCR occurrence patterns. Of the 300 to 500 genotyped donors, 81% were placed in the genetic ancestry cluster associated with self-reported Caucasian donors. To predict cytomegalovirus infection status, the study combined high-throughput TCR immunosequencing, statistical association of individual TCRs with disease status, and machine learning. Four to six DR-DQ haplotypes were handled as single units for association and clustering because linkage in the cohort was strong. Roughly 300 gigabases of sequencing data and around 88 million unique TCR sequences made up an early release that covered 640 HLA-typed donors. Donor age, sex, ethnicity and CMV serostatus were compiled alongside the repertoire data. Class I and class II HLA loci were covered by the typing at four-digit resolution. The number of typed donors differed by locus: about 620-640 for A, B, C, DRB1 and DQB1; 522 for DQA1; approximately 600 for DPA1; and some 450 for DPB1. A later genetic analysis took genome-wide SNP genotypes for about 55% of the 666 donors and used that subset as a discovery cohort. The study was designed to test whether signatures of past pathogen exposure could be identified by cataloging public T cell receptors. What the authors observed across the whole study: The cohort was sequenced for TCR beta chains only, and without alpha or paired-chain data the features that could be detected were limited. According to a later analysis, TCR association rates differed among HLA loci, with DRB1 alleles showing the most associated TCRs and HLA-C alleles showing the fewest. A few of the identified cytomegalovirus-associated TCR beta chains were confirmed in vitro to be specific for cytomegalovirus antigens. Some IMGT-functional V segments, including TRBV6-2 and TRBV6-3, could not be told apart with the 87-base-pair reads, so those segments were excluded. The study listed 164 TCR beta chains as associated with cytomegalovirus. Strong co-occurrence of HLA alleles, especially DR and DQ, made assigning TCR associations to individual alleles difficult. Correlated functional status among segregating V segments might be attributable to linkage disequilibrium, but an unknown experimental factor could not be ruled out. The authors suggested that the approach could potentially be generalized to other disease states and immunological phenotypes. A cluster of highly shared sequence variants was judged likely to be a technical artifact of the sequencing pipeline. According to a later analysis, most CMV-associated TCR beta chains appeared to be HLA-restricted, and the HLA associations seemed to be driven largely by CMV exposure. Because HLA typing was unavailable for some donors at each locus, only the typed subset was used in association tests. For the cohort, immune exposure information was limited to CMV serostatus. An association between a missense DCLRE1C variant and V-gene and J-gene trimming of TCR beta chains was found in a later genetic analysis and replicated in an independent cohort. Broadly in line with IMGT annotations, most TCR beta V segments showed up in productive rearrangements about 87% or about 30% of the time in an earlier analysis of 450 to 750 of the donors. The presence/absence analyses assumed that sequencing depth was roughly uniform across donors, and that assumption may not be true. In a later analysis, 15,000 to 20,000 TCR beta sequences were associated with specific HLA alleles at a false discovery rate of 0.05. Compared with equally common non-associated chains, HLA-associated TCR beta chains in a later analysis were more clonally expanded and had lower generation probabilities. In a later genetic analysis, fewer N-insertions in productive TCRs were reported among donors in an Asian-associated ancestry cluster than the roughly 700-donor mean. Because counts were too low, fewer than 20 rarely observed V segments, including chromosome 9 orphons, were excluded from the earlier analysis of roughly 580 of the donors. While some public TCRs were present in many individuals, most TCR sequences turned up only very rarely across donors. Cytomegalovirus status was reported to be diagnosed by the classifier with high specificity and sensitivity in both the original and validation cohorts. A later analysis reported that several top co-occurrence clusters appeared linked to parvovirus B19, influenza, CMV and Epstein-Barr virus. A further reported finding was that TCR beta sequences accurately predicted the HLA-A and HLA-B alleles for most subjects in the first cohort.

CDR1 and CDR2, per the germline V gene (reference sequence), are LNHDA and SQIVND. Trimming leaves V shorter by 5 bases and J shorter by 4 bases, with the junction holding 5 bases beyond the gene matches. The CDR3 covers 15 residues, taking in both the cysteine and the phenylalanine. Only the CDR3 DNA is retained, 45 bases long and in frame from the first base. Libraries were constructed by the immunoSEQ multiplex PCR assay. For the multiplex PCR, a mixture combining 60 forward primers for TCR Vbeta segments and 13 reverse primers for TCR Jbeta segments was used. The CDR3 region of rearranged TCR beta genes was amplified from genomic DNA by a multiplex PCR assay. On the Illumina HiSeq System, the amplified TCR beta libraries were sequenced as 87-base-pair reads. The original methods were these. A later analysis counted 65 million to 90 million unique TCR beta chains across the 640 or so repertoires, and 10 million to 11 million of these chains were shared by at least two donors. Raw reads were error-corrected and collapsed into unique sequences with a nearest-neighbor algorithm that merged closely related sequences to remove PCR and sequencing errors. CDR3 sequences were aligned to IMGT reference sequences to assign V, D and J gene segments. For a sequence to be retained, at least a six-nucleotide match to both a V gene segment and a J gene segment was required. Rearrangements were classified as productive when the CDR3 lacked stop codons and remained in frame with V and J, and all other rearrangements were classified as non-productive. CDR3 was defined according to IMGT convention as the region running from the second conserved V-encoded cysteine to the conserved J-encoded phenylalanine. Sequences without an unambiguous match to a single V gene segment were excluded from the earlier analysis of approximately 560 of the donors. In an earlier analysis of about 590 of the donors, a V segment was called functional when productive rearrangements were above 56.7%, and segregating when the standard deviation between donors exceeded 5%. A statistical classification framework was built for diagnosing cytomegalovirus status from the catalog of TCR beta chain sequences. A later analysis assigned V and J genes by comparing TCR nucleotide sequences with IMGT/GENE-DB human TR gene sequences. A later analysis assigned CDR3 sequences and most-parsimonious VDJ recombination scenarios with the TCRdist pipeline. In a later analysis, every TCR beta chain was defined by the combination of its CDR3 amino acid sequence and its V-gene family, and reads without a unique V-gene family were dropped. To address suspected cross-contamination and a sequencing artifact, a later analysis removed roughly 640 highly shared, low-generation-probability nucleotide sequences. A later analysis calculated a clonal expansion index for each public chain from normalized within-repertoire ranks of inferred template counts. Generation probabilities in a later analysis came from a VDJ recombination model fitted to out-of-frame rearrangements, and those results were checked against IGoR. In a later analysis, TCR-TCR, TCR-HLA and TCR-CMV co-occurrence was scored with hypergeometric tests, and a repertoire-size bias correction was applied to TCR pairs. False discovery rates were estimated in a later analysis by permuting HLA or CMV assignments 20 times. In a later analysis, co-occurring TCRs were grouped with DBSCAN, and TCRdist sequence similarity was added when clustering was performed within HLA-allele-positive subsets. Repertoires with fewer than 30,000 or more than 120,000 public chains were left out of co-occurrence clustering, as were about 5 repertoires with anomalous nucleotide sharing. Entries here come from immuneACCESS through TCRdb and include only in-frame sequences with V and J called. Some clones fail to appear in such tables; in the studies checked, an unresolved V gene covers under half of the shortfall, and the cause of the remainder is unknown. V and J calls and clone size are copied from that table; D and trimming were computed from the DNA. This sample holds some 120,000 clones; around four fifths were observed only once. 1.5% to 2% of the sample is taken by the ten largest.

The chain employs TRBV19 and TRBJ2-1; TRBD1 agrees with 10 junctional bases. Sample: PBMCs. This sequence originates from a man between 40 and 49 years old in good health and CMV-seronegative. The DNA sequence is given as TGTGCCAGTAGTCCGGACAGGGGGAGTTACAATGAGCAGTTCTTC. Translated, this is CASSPDRGSYNEQFF.